Listed here are 4 T cell receptor beta chains from one sample, sequenced in a study of identical twins. Each CDR3 protein gets one entry after TCRdb re-called the 5' RACE reads with MiXCR. The sample lists just under 550,000 distinct CDR3 sequences; about 16% were seen once. These data were also reused for a study on yellow fever vaccine responses in identical twins.

Input material: CD4+ T cells sorted from blood. The receptors come from a woman between 18 and 29 years old in good health.

This chain connects TRBV5-1 to TRBJ2-3; possibly TRBD2 for D (5 bases). The CDR3 is made up of 13 amino acids. V gave up 2 bases and J gave up 6 bases, with 10 bases separating them. The germline CDR1 and CDR2 sequences are SGHRS and YFSETQ. Written as DNA, the CDR3 is TGCGCCAGCAGCTTCGGGGTGGCGGATACGCAGTATTTT. As protein: CASSFGVADTQYF.

In its sample, this clonotype was seen a few times. The rearrangement links TRBV20-1 to TRBJ2-7; D gene unclear. V lost 0 bases and J 2 bases, leaving 14 bases between the germline ends. The CDR3 covers 15 residues. Germline V lookup: CDR1 DFQATT, CDR2 SNEGSKA (reference sequence). CDR3 sequence (DNA): TGCAGTGCTAGAGATAGTGAGCAGCCTACCTACGAGCAGTACTTC. Its translation: CSARDSEQPTYEQYF.

CDR3 in DNA: TGTGCCATCAGTGTAGGACAGGGCATGGGAGAGACCCAGTACTTC. It yields the protein CAISVGQGMGETQYF. The rearrangement joins TRBV10-3 to TRBJ2-5, with 8 bases identical to TRBD1. This CDR3 region has 15 residues. CDR1 and CDR2 from the germline V gene are ENHRY and SYGVKD. Trimming removed 4 bases from V and 4 bases from J; junction bases left unmatched: 8.

This chain links TRBV6-6 with TRBJ2-2; TRBD1 or TRBD2 may be the D gene (5 bases each). Per germline, CDR1 MNHNY and CDR2 SVGAGI (reference sequence). The CDR3 length is 13 residues. V was shortened by 6 bases and J by 6 bases, with 11 bases between the two germline ends. The CDR3 sequence is CASRGTWAGELFF. In DNA form, the CDR3 reads TGTGCCAGCAGGGGGACCTGGGCCGGGGAGCTGTTTTTT.